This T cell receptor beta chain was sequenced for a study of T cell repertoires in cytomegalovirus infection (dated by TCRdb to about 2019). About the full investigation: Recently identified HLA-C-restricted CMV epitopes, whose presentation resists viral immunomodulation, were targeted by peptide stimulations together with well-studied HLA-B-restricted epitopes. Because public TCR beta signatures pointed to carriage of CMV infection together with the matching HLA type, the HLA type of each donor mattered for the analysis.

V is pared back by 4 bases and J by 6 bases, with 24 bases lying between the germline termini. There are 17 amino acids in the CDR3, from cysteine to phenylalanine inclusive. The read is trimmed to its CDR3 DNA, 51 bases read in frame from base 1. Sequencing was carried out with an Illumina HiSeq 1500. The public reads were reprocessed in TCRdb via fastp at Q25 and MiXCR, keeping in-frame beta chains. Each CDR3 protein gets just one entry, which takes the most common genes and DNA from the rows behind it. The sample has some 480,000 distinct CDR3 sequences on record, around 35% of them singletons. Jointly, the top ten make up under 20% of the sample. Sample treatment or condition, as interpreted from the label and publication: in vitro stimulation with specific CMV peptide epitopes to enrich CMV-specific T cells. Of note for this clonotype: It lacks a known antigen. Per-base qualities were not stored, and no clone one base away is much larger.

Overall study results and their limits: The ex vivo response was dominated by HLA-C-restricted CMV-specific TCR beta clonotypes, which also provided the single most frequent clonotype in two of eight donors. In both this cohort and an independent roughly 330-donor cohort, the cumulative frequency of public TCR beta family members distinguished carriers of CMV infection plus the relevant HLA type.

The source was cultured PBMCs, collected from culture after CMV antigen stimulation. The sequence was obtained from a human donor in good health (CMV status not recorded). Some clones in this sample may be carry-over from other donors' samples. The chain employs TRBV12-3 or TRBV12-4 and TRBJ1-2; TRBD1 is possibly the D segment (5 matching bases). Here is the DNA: TGTGCCAGCAGTTCGGGACTGCTAAACCCCGGACGTCATGGCTACACCTTC. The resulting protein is CASSSGLLNPGRHGYTF.